This T cell receptor (beta chain) is drawn from a study of blood T cell repertoires in COVID-19. Study at large: From the United States, Italy and Spain came samples of acute and convalescent COVID-19.

Profiling relied on immunoSEQ multiplex PCR, and the TCRdb table lists in-frame clones only, not all of them. The data contain some 120,000 clones, less than 85% of them singletons. The V end lost 6 bases, the J end lost 7 bases, and 15 bases lay between the germline ends. Germline V gives CDR1 KGHSH, CDR2 LQKENI. CDR3 length: 13 residues. Sequencing was carried out using peripheral blood. The genes are TRBV18 and TRBJ1-2; D unclear. This receptor was taken from a human donor with acute or convalescent COVID-19. The donor label of this sample is uncertain. The CDR3 region is CASSNEGPFGYTF. The CDR3 bases are TGTGCCAGCTCTAATGAGGGCCCCTTTGGCTACACCTTC.